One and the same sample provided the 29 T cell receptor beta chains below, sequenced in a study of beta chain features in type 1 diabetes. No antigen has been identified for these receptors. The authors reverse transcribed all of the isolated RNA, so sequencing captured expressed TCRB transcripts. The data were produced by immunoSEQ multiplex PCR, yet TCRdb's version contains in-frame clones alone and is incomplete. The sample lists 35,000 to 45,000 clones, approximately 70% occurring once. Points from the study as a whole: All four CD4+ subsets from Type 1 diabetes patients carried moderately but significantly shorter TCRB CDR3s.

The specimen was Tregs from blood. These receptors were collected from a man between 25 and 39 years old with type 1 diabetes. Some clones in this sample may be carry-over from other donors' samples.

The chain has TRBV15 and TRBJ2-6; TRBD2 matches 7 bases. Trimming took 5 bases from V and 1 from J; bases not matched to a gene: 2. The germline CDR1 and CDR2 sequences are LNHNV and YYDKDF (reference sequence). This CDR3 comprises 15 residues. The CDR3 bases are TGTGCCACCAGCGGGGGGGGTTCTGGGGCCAACGTCCTGACTTTC. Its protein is CATSGGGSGANVLTF.

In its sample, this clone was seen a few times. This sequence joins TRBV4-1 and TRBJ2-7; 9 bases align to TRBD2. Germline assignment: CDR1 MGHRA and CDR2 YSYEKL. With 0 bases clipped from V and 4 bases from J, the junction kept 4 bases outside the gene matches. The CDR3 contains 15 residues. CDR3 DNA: TGCGCCAGCAGCCAAGACCGGCTAGCGGGATACGAGCAGTACTTC. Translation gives CASSQDRLAGYEQYF.

The CDR3 is CASSVTGVDQPQHF. The CDR3 region has the DNA TGTGCCAGTAGTGTGACAGGGGTCGATCAGCCCCAGCATTTT. This rearrangement joins TRBV19 to TRBJ1-5; 8 nucleotides agree with TRBD1. After removal of 5 bases from V and 5 bases from J, the junction contained 5 bases not matched to a gene. The germline CDR1 and CDR2 sequences are LNHDA and SQIVND (reference sequence). This CDR3 is 14 amino acids long.

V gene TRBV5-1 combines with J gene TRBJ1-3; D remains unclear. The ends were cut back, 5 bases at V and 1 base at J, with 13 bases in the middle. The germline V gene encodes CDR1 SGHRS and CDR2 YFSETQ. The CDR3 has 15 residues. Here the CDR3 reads CASSVLGGSGNTIYF. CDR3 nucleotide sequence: TGCGCCAGCAGTGTGCTGGGAGGATCTGGAAACACCATATATTTT.

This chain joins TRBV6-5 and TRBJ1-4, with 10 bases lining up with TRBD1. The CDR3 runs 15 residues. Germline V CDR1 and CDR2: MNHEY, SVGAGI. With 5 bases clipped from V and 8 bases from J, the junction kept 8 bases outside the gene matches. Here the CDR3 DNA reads TGTGCCAGCAGTGCCAGACAGGGGGCGCGGGAAAAACTGTTTTTT. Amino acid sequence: CASSARQGAREKLFF.

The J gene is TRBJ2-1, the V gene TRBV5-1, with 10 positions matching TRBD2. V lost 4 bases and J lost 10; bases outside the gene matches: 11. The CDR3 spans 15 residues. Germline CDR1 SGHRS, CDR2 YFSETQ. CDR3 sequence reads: CASSLAAGGPGEQFF. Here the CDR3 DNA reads TGCGCCAGCAGCCTTGCAGCGGGGGGGCCGGGAGAGCAGTTCTTC.

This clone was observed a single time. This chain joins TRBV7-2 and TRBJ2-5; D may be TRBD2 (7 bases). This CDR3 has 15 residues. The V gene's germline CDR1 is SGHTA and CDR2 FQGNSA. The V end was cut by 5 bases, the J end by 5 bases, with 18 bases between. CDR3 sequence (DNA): TGTGCCAGCAGCCCCCGGGGAGGGGGGTGGGAGACCCAGTACTTC. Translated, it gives CASSPRGGGWETQYF.

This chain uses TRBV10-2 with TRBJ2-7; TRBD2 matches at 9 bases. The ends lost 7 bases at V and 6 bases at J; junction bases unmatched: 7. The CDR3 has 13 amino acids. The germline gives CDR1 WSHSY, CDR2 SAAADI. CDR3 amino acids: CASMSSGALEQYF. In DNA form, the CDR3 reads TGCGCCAGCATGTCTAGCGGGGCTCTCGAGCAGTACTTC.

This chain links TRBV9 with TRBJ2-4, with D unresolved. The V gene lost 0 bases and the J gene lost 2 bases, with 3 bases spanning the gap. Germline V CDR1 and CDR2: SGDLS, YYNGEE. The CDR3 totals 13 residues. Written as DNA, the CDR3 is TGTGCCAGCAGCGTAGTAACCAAAAACATTCAGTACTTC. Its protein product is CASSVVTKNIQYF.

The CDR3 loop reads CASSSDRERAGELFF. The CDR3 DNA reads as TGTGCCAGCAGCTCTGACAGGGAAAGGGCCGGGGAGCTGTTTTTT. This rearrangement joins TRBV5-4 to TRBJ2-2, with 7 bases matching TRBD1. The V and J ends lost 3 bases and 6 bases, in that order; junction bases with no gene match: 8. Germline CDR1 reads SGHNT; CDR2 reads YYREEE (reference sequence). CDR3 length: 15 residues.

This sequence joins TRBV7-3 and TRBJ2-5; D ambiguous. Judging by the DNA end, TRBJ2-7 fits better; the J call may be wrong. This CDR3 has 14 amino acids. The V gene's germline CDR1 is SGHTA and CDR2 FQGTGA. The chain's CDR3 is CASSLGPTLGEQYF. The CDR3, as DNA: TGTGCCAGCAGCTTAGGGCCAACGTTGGGCGAGCAGTACTTC.

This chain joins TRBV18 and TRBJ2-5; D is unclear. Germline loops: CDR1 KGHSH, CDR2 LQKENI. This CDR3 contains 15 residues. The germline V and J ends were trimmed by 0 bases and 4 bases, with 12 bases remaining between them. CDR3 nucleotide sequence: TGTGCCAGCTCACCACCGTCCCTTCCTCTAGAGACCCAGTACTTC. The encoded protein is CASSPPSLPLETQYF.

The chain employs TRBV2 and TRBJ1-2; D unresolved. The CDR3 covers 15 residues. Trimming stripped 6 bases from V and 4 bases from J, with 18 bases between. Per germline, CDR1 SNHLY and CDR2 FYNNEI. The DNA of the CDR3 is TGTGCCAGCAGATCCTCGCCTGTCGGAGGCTATGGCTACACCTTC. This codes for CASRSSPVGGYGYTF.

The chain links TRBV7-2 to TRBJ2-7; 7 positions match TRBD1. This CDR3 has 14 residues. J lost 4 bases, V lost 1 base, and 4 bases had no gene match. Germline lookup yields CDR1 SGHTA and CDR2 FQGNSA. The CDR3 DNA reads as TGTGCCAGCAGCTTAGGACCACAGGGGTACGAGCAGTACTTC. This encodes CASSLGPQGYEQYF.

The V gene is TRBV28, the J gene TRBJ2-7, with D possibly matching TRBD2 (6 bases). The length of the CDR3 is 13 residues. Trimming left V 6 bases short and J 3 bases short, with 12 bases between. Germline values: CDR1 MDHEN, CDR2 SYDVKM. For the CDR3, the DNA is TGTGCCAGCAGGTCGGACGGGAGCTACGAGCAGTACTTC. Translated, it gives CASRSDGSYEQYF.

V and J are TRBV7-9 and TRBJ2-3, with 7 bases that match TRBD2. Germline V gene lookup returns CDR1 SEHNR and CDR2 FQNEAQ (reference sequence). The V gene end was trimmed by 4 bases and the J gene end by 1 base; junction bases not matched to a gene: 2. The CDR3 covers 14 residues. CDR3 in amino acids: CASSWGGGTDTQYF. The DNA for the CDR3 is TGTGCCAGCAGCTGGGGGGGAGGCACAGATACGCAGTATTTT.

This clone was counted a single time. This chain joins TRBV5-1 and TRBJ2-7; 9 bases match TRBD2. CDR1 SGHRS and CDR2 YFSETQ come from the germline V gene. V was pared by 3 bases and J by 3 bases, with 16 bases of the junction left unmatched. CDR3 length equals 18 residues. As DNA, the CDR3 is TGCGCCAGCAGCTCTGCCGGGGGGTGGGCTAGCGGGGTCTACGAGCAGTACTTC. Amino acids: CASSSAGGWASGVYEQYF.

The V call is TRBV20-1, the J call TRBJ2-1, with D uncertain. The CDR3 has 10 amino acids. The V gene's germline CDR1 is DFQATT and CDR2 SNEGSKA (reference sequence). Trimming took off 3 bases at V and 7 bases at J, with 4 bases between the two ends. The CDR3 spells CSASQNEQFF. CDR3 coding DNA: TGCAGTGCTAGTCAAAATGAGCAGTTCTTC.

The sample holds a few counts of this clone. The CDR3 spells CASSYTWQETDTQYF. The CDR3 DNA reads as TGTGCCAGCAGTTACACTTGGCAGGAAACGGATACGCAGTATTTT. This chain joins TRBV6-5 and TRBJ2-3; D uncertain. Germline V gene data show CDR1 as MNHEY and CDR2 as SVGAGI. Between the trimmed V and J ends, which lost 2 bases and 6 bases, there was a span of 15 bases. The CDR3 covers 15 residues.

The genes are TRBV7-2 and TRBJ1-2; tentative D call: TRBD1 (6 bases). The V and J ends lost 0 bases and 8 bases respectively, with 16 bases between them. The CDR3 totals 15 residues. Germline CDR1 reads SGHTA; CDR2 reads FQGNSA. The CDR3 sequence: CASSLAGGGGGGYTF. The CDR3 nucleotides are TGTGCCAGCAGCTTAGCGGGGGGGGGCGGAGGCGGCTACACCTTC.

The CDR3 reads CAISEMTGRSTYNEQFF. For the CDR3, the DNA is TGTGCCATCAGTGAGATGACAGGTCGGTCGACCTACAATGAGCAGTTCTTC. The rearrangement joins TRBV10-3 to TRBJ2-1; D is possibly TRBD1 (6 bases). Germline assignment: CDR1 ENHRY and CDR2 SYGVKD. CDR3 length: 17 amino acids. Trimming pared 2 bases from V and 2 bases from J, leaving 16 bases between.

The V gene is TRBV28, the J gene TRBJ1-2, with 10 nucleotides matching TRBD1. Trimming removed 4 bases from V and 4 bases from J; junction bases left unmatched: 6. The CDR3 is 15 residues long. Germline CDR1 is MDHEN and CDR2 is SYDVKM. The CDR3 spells CASSYRDRGGYGYTF. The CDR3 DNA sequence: TGTGCCAGCAGTTACCGGGACAGGGGTGGCTATGGCTACACCTTC.

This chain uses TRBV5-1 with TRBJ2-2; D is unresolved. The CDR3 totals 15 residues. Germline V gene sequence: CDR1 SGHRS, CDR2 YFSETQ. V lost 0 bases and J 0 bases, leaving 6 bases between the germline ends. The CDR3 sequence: CASSLGTSNTGELFF. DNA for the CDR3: TGCGCCAGCAGCTTGGGCACATCGAACACCGGGGAGCTGTTTTTT.

The CDR3 region is CASSELQIYNSPLHF. In DNA form, the CDR3 reads TGTGCCAGCAGCGAATTACAGATTTATAATTCACCCCTCCACTTT. This chain links TRBV14 with TRBJ1-6, with D hard to call. V lost 5 bases and J 4 bases, leaving 12 bases between the germline ends. CDR1 and CDR2 (germline): SGHDN, FVKESK. The CDR3 sequence is 15 residues long.

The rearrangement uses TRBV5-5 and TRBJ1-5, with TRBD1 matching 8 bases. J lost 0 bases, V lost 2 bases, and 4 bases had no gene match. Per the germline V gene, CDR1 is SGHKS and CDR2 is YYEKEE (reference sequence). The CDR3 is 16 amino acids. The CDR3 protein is CASSLTGGLSNQPQHF. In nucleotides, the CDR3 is TGTGCCAGCAGCTTAACAGGGGGACTTAGCAATCAGCCCCAGCATTTT.

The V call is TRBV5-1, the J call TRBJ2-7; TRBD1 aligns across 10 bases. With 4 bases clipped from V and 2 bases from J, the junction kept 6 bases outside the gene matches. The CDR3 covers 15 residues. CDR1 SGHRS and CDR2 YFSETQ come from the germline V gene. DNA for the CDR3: TGCGCCAGCAGCGTAACCGGGACAGGGGCCTACGAGCAGTACTTC. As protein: CASSVTGTGAYEQYF.

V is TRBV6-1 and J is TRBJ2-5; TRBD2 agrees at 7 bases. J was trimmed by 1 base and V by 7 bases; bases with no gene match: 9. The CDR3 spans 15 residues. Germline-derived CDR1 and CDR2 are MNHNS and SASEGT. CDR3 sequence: CASTSGGYTQETQYF. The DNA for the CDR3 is TGTGCCAGCACCTCCGGGGGGTACACCCAAGAGACCCAGTACTTC.

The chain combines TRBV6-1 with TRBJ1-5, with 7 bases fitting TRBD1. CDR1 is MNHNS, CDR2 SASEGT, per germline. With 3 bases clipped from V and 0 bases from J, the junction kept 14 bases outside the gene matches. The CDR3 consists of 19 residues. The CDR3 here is CASSERRGTAHYSNQPQHF. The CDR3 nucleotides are TGTGCCAGCAGTGAGAGGAGGGGGACAGCCCATTATAGCAATCAGCCCCAGCATTTT.

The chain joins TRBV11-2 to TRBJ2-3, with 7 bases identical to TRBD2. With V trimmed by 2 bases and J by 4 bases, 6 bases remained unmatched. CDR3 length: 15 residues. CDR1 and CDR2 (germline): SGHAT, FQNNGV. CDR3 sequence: CASSLLGGVADTQYF. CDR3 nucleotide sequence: TGTGCCAGCAGCTTACTGGGAGGGGTCGCAGATACGCAGTATTTT. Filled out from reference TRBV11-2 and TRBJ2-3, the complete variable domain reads EAGVAQSPRYKIIEKRQSVAFWCNPISGHATLYWYQQILGQGPKLLIQFQNNGVVDDSQLPKDRFSAERLKGVDSTLKIQPAKLEDSAVYLCASSLLGGVADTQYFGPGTRLTVL.